These T cell receptor beta chains were read from a single sample in a study of T-cell reconstitution after alpha-beta-depleted transplantation in children. TCRdb reanalysed the PCR reads using MiXCR and keeps one entry per CDR3 protein. Among 250,000 to 400,000 distinct CDR3 sequences listed, around 25% were seen once. This specimen was PBMCs, mostly from graft donor cells, taken 180 days after TCRalphabeta/CD19-depleted stem cell transplant. The origin of the receptors is a male patient younger than 18 who had a stem cell transplant for acute lymphoblastic leukemia, so the T cells may come from the graft donor. CDR3s include the opening cysteine and the closing phenylalanine or tryptophan. The D gene is left open where the match is weak. A clone size is listed for some rows: how often the clone was seen (once, few, many), or a class if it is expanded.

j_gene | abundance | v_gene | d_gene | CDR3nt | CDR3aa
TRBJ2-1 | - | TRBV7-3 | TRBD2 | TGTGCCAGCAGCTTAAGGTCCGGGCTAGCGGCATCCTACAATGAGCAGTTCTTC | CASSLRSGLAASYNEQFF
TRBJ2-7 | - | TRBV5-1 | TRBD2 | TGCGCCAGCAGCATCCGGACTAGCACGATCTACGAGCAGTACTTC | CASSIRTSTIYEQYF
TRBJ1-2 | many | TRBV12-3/TRBV12-4 | - | TGTGCCAGCAGACCAGAAGTTACAGGCGGATCCTATGGCTACACCTTC | CASRPEVTGGSYGYTF
TRBJ2-5 | - | TRBV5-1 | TRBD2 | TGCGCCAGCAGCCAGAAGCTAGCGGGAGTGGGTCGAGAGACCCAGTACTTC | CASSQKLAGVGRETQYF
TRBJ2-3 | - | TRBV5-5 | TRBD2 | TGTGCCAGCAGCGGTTTAGCGGGACCCCACACAGATACGCAGTATTTT | CASSGLAGPHTDTQYF
TRBJ2-1 | few | TRBV7-6 | TRBD2 | TGTGCCAGCAGCTCGGGACTAGCGGAGCCTTACAATGAGCAGTTCTTC | CASSSGLAEPYNEQFF
TRBJ2-1 | - | TRBV30 | - | TGTGCCTGGAGCCTTGGGCTAGCAGTCAATGAGCAGTTCTTC | CAWSLGLAVNEQFF
TRBJ1-6 | - | TRBV7-3 | TRBD1 | TGTGCCAGCAGCCCGACAGGGAATTCACCCCTCCACTTT | CASSPTGNSPLHF
TRBJ2-1 | many | TRBV5-1 | TRBD2 | TGCGCCAGCAGCTTGGTATTAGCGGGAGTGTCCTACAATGAGCAGTTCTTC | CASSLVLAGVSYNEQFF
TRBJ2-1 | - | TRBV27 | - | TGTGCCAGCAGTTTATCTAGGCGGAATGAGCAGTTCTTC | CASSLSRRNEQFF
TRBJ2-3 | - | TRBV10-3 | - | TGTGCCATCAGTGGACGGCGCGACACAGATACGCAGTATTTT | CAISGRRDTDTQYF
TRBJ2-2 | few | TRBV4-1 | TRBD1 | TGCGCCAGCAGCCAAAACAGGGGGCATTCTAAAGCCGGGGAGCTGTTTTTT | CASSQNRGHSKAGELFF
TRBJ1-3 | - | TRBV15 | - | TGTGCCACCAGCAGAGATCTGATCTCTGGAAACACCATATATTTT | CATSRDLISGNTIYF
TRBJ2-7 | - | TRBV5-1 | TRBD1 | TGCGCCAGCAGCTTTTCGGGACAGGGGACCTACGAGCAGTACTTC | CASSFSGQGTYEQYF
TRBJ2-2 | few | TRBV5-1 | - | TGCGCCAGCAGCGAGCAGGGTGGCACCGGGGAGCTGTTTTTT | CASSEQGGTGELFF
TRBJ2-1 | once | TRBV11-1 | - | TGTGCCAGCAGCTTACCTTATCCCCCGGGACCCCTGCAATTAGAGCAGTTCTTC | CASSLPYPPGPLQLEQFF
TRBJ2-2 | few | TRBV12-3/TRBV12-4 | - | TGTGCCAGCAATGAGGGACTCAAACTCGAGGAGCTGTTTTTT | CASNEGLKLEELFF
TRBJ2-2 | - | TRBV14 | - | TGTGCCAGCCGCCAAGAGCACGGGTGGCTCCGCGAGACCGGGGAGCTGTTTTTT | CASRQEHGWLRETGELFF
TRBJ2-7 | - | TRBV6-1 | - | TGTGCCAGCAGGGACCATTCCTACGAGCAGTACTTC | CASRDHSYEQYF
TRBJ1-2 | - | TRBV4-1 | TRBD1 | TGCGCCAGCAGCCAAGTAGAGGACAGGAGCTATGGCTACACCTTC | CASSQVEDRSYGYTF
TRBJ2-1 | - | TRBV12-5 | TRBD2 | TGTGCTAGTGGTTTGCCTTTCCTAGCGGGCCATGTTTACAATGAGCAGTTCTTC | CASGLPFLAGHVYNEQFF
TRBJ2-7 | - | TRBV5-1 | - | TGCGCCAGCAGCTTGGCCCCCGGGGGCGGCTACGAGCAGTACTTC | CASSLAPGGGYEQYF